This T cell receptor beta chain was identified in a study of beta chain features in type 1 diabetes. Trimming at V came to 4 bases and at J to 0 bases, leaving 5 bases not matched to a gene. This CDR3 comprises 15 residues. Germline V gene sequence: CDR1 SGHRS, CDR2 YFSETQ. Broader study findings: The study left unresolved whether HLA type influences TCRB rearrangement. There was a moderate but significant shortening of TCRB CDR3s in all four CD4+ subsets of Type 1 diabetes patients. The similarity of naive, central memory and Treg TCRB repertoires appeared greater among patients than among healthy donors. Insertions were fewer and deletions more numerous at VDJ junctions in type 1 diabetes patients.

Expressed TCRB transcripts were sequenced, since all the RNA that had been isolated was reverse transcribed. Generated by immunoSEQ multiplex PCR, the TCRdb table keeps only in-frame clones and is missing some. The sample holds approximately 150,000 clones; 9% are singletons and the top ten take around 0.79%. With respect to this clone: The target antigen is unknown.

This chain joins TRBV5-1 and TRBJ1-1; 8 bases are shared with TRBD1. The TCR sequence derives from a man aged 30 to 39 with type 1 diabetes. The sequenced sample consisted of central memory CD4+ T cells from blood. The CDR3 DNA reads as TGCGCCAGCAGCAGAGGGACAGGATTGAACACTGAAGCTTTCTTT. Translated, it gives CASSRGTGLNTEAFF.